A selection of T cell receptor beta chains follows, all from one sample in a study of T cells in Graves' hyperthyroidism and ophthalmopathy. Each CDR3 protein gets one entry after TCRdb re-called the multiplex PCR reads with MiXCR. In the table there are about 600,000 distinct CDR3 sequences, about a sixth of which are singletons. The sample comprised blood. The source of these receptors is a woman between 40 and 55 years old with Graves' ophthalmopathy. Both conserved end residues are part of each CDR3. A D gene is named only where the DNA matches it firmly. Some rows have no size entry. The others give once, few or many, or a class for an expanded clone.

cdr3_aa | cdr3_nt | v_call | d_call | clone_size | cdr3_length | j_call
CSARAPTGQNEKLFF | TGCAGTGCTAGAGCCCCCACGGGCCAAAATGAAAAACTGTTTTTT | TRBV20-1 | - | many | 15 | TRBJ1-4
CASQRENNQPQHF | TGTGCCTCCCAAAGGGAAAACAATCAGCCCCAGCATTTT | TRBV6-1 | - | few | 13 | TRBJ1-5
CASSEAASGFGETQYF | TGTGCCAGCAGTGAAGCCGCATCAGGGTTCGGGGAGACCCAGTACTTC | TRBV6-1 | - | many | 16 | TRBJ2-5
CASTTSGAGSYEQYF | TGTGCCAGTACCACCAGCGGAGCGGGGTCCTACGAGCAGTACTTC | TRBV19 | TRBD2 | few | 15 | TRBJ2-7
CASALGVLNEKLFF | TGTGCCAGCGCCCTAGGGGTCCTAAATGAAAAACTGTTTTTT | TRBV2 | - | - | 14 | TRBJ1-4
CSARDLGSGDTDTQYF | TGCAGTGCTAGAGATCTGGGGTCGGGAGACACAGATACGCAGTATTTT | TRBV20-1 | - | many | 16 | TRBJ2-3
CASTLTSDSYNEQFF | TGTGCCAGCACCCTAACTAGCGACTCCTACAATGAGCAGTTCTTC | TRBV11-2 | TRBD2 | many | 15 | TRBJ2-1
CASNLGTGALFTEAFF | TGTGCCAGCAACTTAGGGACAGGGGCCCTTTTCACTGAAGCTTTCTTT | TRBV28 | TRBD1 | many | 16 | TRBJ1-1
CASSRGTSGSDEQFF | TGTGCCAGCAGTCGAGGGACTAGCGGGAGCGATGAGCAGTTCTTC | TRBV28 | TRBD2 | many | 15 | TRBJ2-1
CASSESAYDQPQHF | TGTGCCAGCAGTGAGTCCGCTTACGATCAGCCCCAGCATTTT | TRBV2 | - | few | 14 | TRBJ1-5
CASSFTRTSYNEQFF | TGTGCCAGCAGCTTTACTAGGACTAGCTACAATGAGCAGTTCTTC | TRBV7-3 | TRBD2 | few | 15 | TRBJ2-1
CAWSRQAEKLFF | TGTGCCTGGAGTCGACAGGCTGAAAAACTGTTTTTT | TRBV30 | - | many | 12 | TRBJ1-4
CASSQGQPYGYTF | TGTGCCAGCTCACAAGGACAGCCTTATGGCTACACCTTC | TRBV18 | - | many | 13 | TRBJ1-2
CASPGWWQPQHF | TGTGCCAGCCCAGGGTGGTGGCAGCCCCAGCATTTT | TRBV28 | - | many | 12 | TRBJ1-5
CASRLTAAYNEQFF | TGTGCCAGCAGACTAACAGCAGCCTACAATGAGCAGTTCTTC | TRBV2 | - | many | 14 | TRBJ2-1
CSAIPGPSSYNEQFF | TGCAGTGCTATACCGGGCCCCAGCTCCTACAATGAGCAGTTCTTC | TRBV20-1 | - | - | 15 | TRBJ2-1
CASSSQGMSNEKLFF | TGTGCCAGCAGCTCCCAGGGGATGTCGAATGAAAAACTGTTTTTT | TRBV7-9 | - | - | 15 | TRBJ1-4
CASSNPLGGEAFF | TGTGCCAGCAGTAACCCCCTGGGAGGTGAAGCTTTCTTT | TRBV7-8 | - | - | 13 | TRBJ1-1
CASSQQGPTGQYF | TGTGCCAGCAGTCAGCAGGGCCCAACGGGGCAGTACTTC | TRBV2 | - | many | 13 | TRBJ2-7
CASSPAGTSVPNVGETQYF | TGTGCCAGCTCACCTGCCGGGACTAGCGTACCCAACGTGGGAGAGACCCAGTACTTC | TRBV2 | TRBD2 | - | 19 | TRBJ2-5
CASSIAGLNNEQFF | TGTGCCAGTAGTATCGCCGGACTTAACAATGAGCAGTTCTTC | TRBV19 | - | few | 14 | TRBJ2-1
CASSLISHGDTQYF | TGTGCCAGCAGCTTAATCAGCCATGGGGATACGCAGTATTTT | TRBV5-6 | - | many | 14 | TRBJ2-3
CASRRREFTEAFF | TGTGCCAGCAGACGCAGGGAATTTACTGAAGCTTTCTTT | TRBV7-2 | - | few | 13 | TRBJ1-1
CASSRQGYEQYF | TGTGCCAGCAGTCGACAGGGCTACGAGCAGTACTTC | TRBV6-1 | TRBD1 | many | 12 | TRBJ2-7
CASSSPAGGQPQHF | TGTGCCAGCAGCTCTCCGGCAGGGGGGCAGCCCCAGCATTTT | TRBV6-1 | TRBD1 | many | 14 | TRBJ1-5
CASSATQGTNEKLFF | TGTGCCAGCAGCGCAACCCAAGGGACTAATGAAAAACTGTTTTTT | TRBV7-9 | - | few | 15 | TRBJ1-4
CASSLAVLPEVTEAFF | TGTGCCAGCAGCTTAGCCGTCCTGCCGGAGGTGACTGAAGCTTTCTTT | TRBV7-9 | - | many | 16 | TRBJ1-1
CASSWGGGTTNTEAFF | TGTGCCAGCAGTTGGGGGGGAGGGACAACGAACACTGAAGCTTTCTTT | TRBV2 | - | many | 16 | TRBJ1-1
CSASHGHNQPQHF | TGCAGTGCTAGTCATGGGCACAATCAGCCCCAGCATTTT | TRBV20-1 | - | many | 13 | TRBJ1-5
CSARDSGRIEQYF | TGCAGTGCTAGAGATTCAGGGCGAATCGAGCAGTACTTC | TRBV20-1 | - | many | 13 | TRBJ2-7
CASSLSASGETQYF | TGTGCCAGCAGCCTTAGCGCGTCCGGGGAGACCCAGTACTTC | TRBV3-1 | - | many | 14 | TRBJ2-5
CASSLASGSPYEQYF | TGTGCCAGCAGCTTAGCTAGCGGGAGCCCCTACGAGCAGTACTTC | TRBV7-2 | TRBD2 | many | 15 | TRBJ2-7
CASTEGVREQYF | TGTGCCAGCACCGAAGGGGTGAGGGAGCAGTACTTC | TRBV2 | - | few | 12 | TRBJ2-7
CASYKGVQETQYF | TGTGCCAGCTACAAGGGGGTTCAAGAGACCCAGTACTTC | TRBV2 | - | many | 13 | TRBJ2-5
CASSEESGAYEQYF | TGTGCCAGCAGTGAAGAGTCAGGGGCCTACGAGCAGTACTTC | TRBV6-1 | - | - | 14 | TRBJ2-7
CASSLFPPRQAVQETQYF | TGTGCCAGCAGCTTATTTCCCCCGCGACAGGCTGTTCAAGAGACCCAGTACTTC | TRBV7-2 | - | - | 18 | TRBJ2-5
CSARDGGRGGLGTDTQYF | TGCAGTGCTAGAGACGGGGGGAGGGGGGGGCTCGGCACAGATACGCAGTATTTT | TRBV20-1 | - | - | 18 | TRBJ2-3
CASSSPGEREKLFF | TGTGCCAGCAGTTCCCCGGGGGAGAGGGAAAAACTGTTTTTT | TRBV28 | - | - | 14 | TRBJ1-4
CASSYFGSYNEQFF | TGTGCCAGCAGCTATTTTGGCTCTTACAATGAGCAGTTCTTC | TRBV2 | - | many | 14 | TRBJ2-1
CASSERDSFNQPQHF | TGTGCCAGCAGTGAAAGGGACTCCTTCAATCAGCCCCAGCATTTT | TRBV2 | - | many | 15 | TRBJ1-5
CASSLAGSLLSYEQYF | TGTGCCAGCAGCTTGGCCGGGAGCTTGCTCTCCTACGAGCAGTACTTC | TRBV5-6 | - | many | 16 | TRBJ2-7
CASSLREASTDTQYF | TGTGCCAGCAGCTTACGAGAAGCTAGCACAGATACGCAGTATTTT | TRBV7-9 | - | many | 15 | TRBJ2-3